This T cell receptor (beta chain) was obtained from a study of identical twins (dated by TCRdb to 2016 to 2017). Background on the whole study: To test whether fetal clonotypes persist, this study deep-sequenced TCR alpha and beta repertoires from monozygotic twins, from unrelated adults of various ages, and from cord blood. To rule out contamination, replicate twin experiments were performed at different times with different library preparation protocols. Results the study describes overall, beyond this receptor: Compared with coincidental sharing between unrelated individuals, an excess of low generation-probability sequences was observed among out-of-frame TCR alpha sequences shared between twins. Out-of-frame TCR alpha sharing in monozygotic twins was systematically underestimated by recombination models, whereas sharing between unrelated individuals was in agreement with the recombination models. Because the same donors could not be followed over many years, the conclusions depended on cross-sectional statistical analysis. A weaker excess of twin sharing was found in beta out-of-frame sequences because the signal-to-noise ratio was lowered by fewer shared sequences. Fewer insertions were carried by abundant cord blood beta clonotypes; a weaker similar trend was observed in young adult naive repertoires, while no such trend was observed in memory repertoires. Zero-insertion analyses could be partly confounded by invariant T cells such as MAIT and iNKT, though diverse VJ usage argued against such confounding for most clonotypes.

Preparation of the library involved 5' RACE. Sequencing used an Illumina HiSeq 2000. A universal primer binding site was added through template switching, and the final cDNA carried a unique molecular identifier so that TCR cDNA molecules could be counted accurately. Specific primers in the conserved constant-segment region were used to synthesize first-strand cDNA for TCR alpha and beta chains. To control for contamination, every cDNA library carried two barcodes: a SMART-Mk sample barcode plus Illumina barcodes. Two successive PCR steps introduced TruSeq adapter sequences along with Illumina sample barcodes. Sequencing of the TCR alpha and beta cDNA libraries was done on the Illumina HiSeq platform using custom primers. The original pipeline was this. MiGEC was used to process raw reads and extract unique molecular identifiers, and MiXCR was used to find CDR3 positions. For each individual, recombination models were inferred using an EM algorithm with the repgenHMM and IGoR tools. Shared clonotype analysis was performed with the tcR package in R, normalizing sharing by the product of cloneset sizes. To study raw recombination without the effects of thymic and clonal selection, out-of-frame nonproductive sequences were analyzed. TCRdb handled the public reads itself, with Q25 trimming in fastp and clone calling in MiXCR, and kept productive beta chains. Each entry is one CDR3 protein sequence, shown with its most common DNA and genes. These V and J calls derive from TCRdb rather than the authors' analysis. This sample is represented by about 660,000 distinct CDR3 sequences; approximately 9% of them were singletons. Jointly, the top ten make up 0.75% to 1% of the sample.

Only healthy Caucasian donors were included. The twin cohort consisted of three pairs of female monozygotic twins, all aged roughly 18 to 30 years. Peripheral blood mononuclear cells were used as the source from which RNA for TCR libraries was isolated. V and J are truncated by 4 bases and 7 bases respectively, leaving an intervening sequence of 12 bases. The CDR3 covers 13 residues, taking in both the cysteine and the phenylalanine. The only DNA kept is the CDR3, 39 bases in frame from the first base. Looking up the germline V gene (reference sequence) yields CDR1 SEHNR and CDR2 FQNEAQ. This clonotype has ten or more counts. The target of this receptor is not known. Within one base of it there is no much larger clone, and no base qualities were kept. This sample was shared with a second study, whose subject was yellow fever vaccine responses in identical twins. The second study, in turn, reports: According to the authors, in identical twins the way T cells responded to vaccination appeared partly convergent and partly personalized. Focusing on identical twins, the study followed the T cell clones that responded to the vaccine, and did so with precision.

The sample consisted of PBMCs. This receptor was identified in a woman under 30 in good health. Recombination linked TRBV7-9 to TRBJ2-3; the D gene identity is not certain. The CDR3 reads CASSSRIMYTQYF. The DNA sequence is TGTGCCAGCAGCTCGCGAATCATGTATACGCAGTATTTT.